The next 26 T cell receptor beta chains were all read from a single sample in a study of T cells after yellow fever vaccination. TCRdb processed the 5' RACE reads anew with MiXCR; each CDR3 protein has one entry. The table records about 260,000 distinct CDR3 sequences, 13% of them present only once. The material sequenced was CD4+ T cells sorted from PBMCs, taken 45 days after the yellow fever booster vaccination. These receptors were obtained from a man younger than 45 who received the YFV17D yellow fever vaccine.

V is TRBV20-1 and J is TRBJ1-2; D gene ambiguous. CDR1 and CDR2 from the germline V gene are DFQATT and SNEGSKA (reference sequence). V lost 3 bases and J 9 bases, leaving 5 bases between the germline ends. This CDR3 has 9 amino acids. The DNA of the CDR3 is TGCAGTGCTAGGCTCCGCTACACCTTC. Translation: CSARLRYTF.

CDR3 in amino acids: CSVFSPGLDNEQFF. The CDR3 region has the DNA TGCAGCGTCTTCTCACCGGGACTGGACAATGAGCAGTTCTTC. The genes are TRBV29-1 and TRBJ2-1; TRBD2 is a possible D gene (6 bases). The V gene's germline CDR1 is SQVTM and CDR2 ANQGSEA. CDR3 length: 14 amino acids. Trimming removed 6 bases at V and 5 bases at J, with 17 bases between.

As concerns this clonotype: A read error may produce the germline difference seen at one junction end. The genes are TRBV27 and TRBJ1-2; D is unclear. The germline CDR1 and CDR2 sequences are MNHEY and SMNVEV (reference sequence). The CDR3 totals 13 residues. The CDR3 DNA sequence: TGTGCCAGCAGTTCCTCCCCCGGCGCAGGCCTCCTCTTC. Translated: CASSSSPGAGLLF.

This clonotype was seen a handful of times. The V and J genes are TRBV15 and TRBJ2-3, with TRBD1 as a possible D gene (5 bases). The CDR3 runs 16 residues. Germline V CDR1 and CDR2: LNHNV, YYDKDF (reference sequence). Trimming removed 6 bases at V and 2 bases at J, with 18 bases between. CDR3 protein: CATRTEMDPFTDTQYF. The CDR3 region has the DNA TGTGCCACCAGGACAGAGATGGACCCTTTCACAGATACGCAGTATTTT.

This clonotype was picked up a small number of times. The rearrangement uses TRBV6-5 and TRBJ2-3, with 8 bases aligning to TRBD2. Unmatched junction bases numbered 6, after V lost 4 bases and J lost 6 bases. The CDR3 covers 14 residues. CDR1 and CDR2 (germline): MNHEY, SVGAGI. The CDR3 DNA reads as TGTGCCAGCAGTTCCCGGACTAGCCGCGATACGCAGTATTTT. It yields the protein CASSSRTSRDTQYF.

The rearrangement joins TRBV24-1 to TRBJ2-1; unclear D gene. The V end lost 4 bases, the J end lost 6 bases, and 6 bases lay between the germline ends. CDR3 length: 12 amino acids. Germline V gives CDR1 KGHDR, CDR2 SFDVKD. The CDR3 sequence is CATSEPSNEQFF. CDR3 coding DNA: TGTGCCACCAGTGAACCCAGCAATGAGCAGTTCTTC.

This clonotype was recorded a few times. This chain uses TRBV4-3 with TRBJ1-4, with 9 bases aligning to TRBD1. The CDR3 loop spans 16 amino acids. V trimming: 4 bases; J trimming: 7 bases; junction bases outside the gene matches: 10. Germline V gene data show CDR1 as LGHNA and CDR2 as YSLEER. CDR3 DNA sequence: TGCGCCAGCAGCCTGATGCTGGGACAGGGTCTTGAAAAACTGTTTTTT. Its protein product is CASSLMLGQGLEKLFF.

This rearrangement joins TRBV7-9 to TRBJ2-7; D call uncertain. The CDR3 has 11 amino acids. V was trimmed by 11 bases and J by 5 bases, leaving 13 bases between them. In germline, CDR1 is SEHNR, CDR2 FQNEAQ (reference sequence). CDR3 region: CAGGVGHEQYF. CDR3 sequence (DNA): TGTGCCGGCGGAGTGGGCCACGAGCAGTACTTC.

The rearrangement uses TRBV29-1 and TRBJ2-7; TRBD1 aligns across 12 bases. V was pared by 4 bases and J by 4 bases, with 5 bases of the junction left unmatched. Germline assignment: CDR1 SQVTM and CDR2 ANQGSEA. The CDR3 sequence is 14 residues long. The CDR3 DNA reads TGCAGCGTTGGTAGGGACAGGGGGCGATACGAGCAGTACTTC. Translation: CSVGRDRGRYEQYF.

The rearrangement links TRBV11-2 to TRBJ1-5, with a possible D match to TRBD1 (6 bases). V was shortened by 5 bases and J by 5 bases, with 13 bases between the two germline ends. The CDR3 has 14 residues. Germline-derived CDR1 and CDR2 are SGHAT and FQNNGV. The CDR3 here is CASSPQGPHQPQHF. CDR3 in DNA: TGTGCCAGCAGCCCACAGGGCCCCCATCAGCCCCAGCATTTT.

This clonotype was seen a handful of times. V and J are TRBV20-1 and TRBJ1-1, with a weak D call TRBD1 (5 bases). Germline V lookup: CDR1 DFQATT, CDR2 SNEGSKA (reference sequence). CDR3 length equals 15 residues. V was cut by 3 bases and J by 0 bases, with 14 bases left in between. In DNA form, the CDR3 reads TGCAGTGCTAGTACAGGTATTTGGATGAACACTGAAGCTTTCTTT. Translating gives CSASTGIWMNTEAFF.

This clonotype was observed a few times. The J gene is TRBJ2-3, the V gene TRBV5-1; possibly TRBD1 or TRBD2 for D (5 bases each). The V gene's germline CDR1 is SGHRS and CDR2 YFSETQ. The CDR3 extends over 15 amino acids. V was trimmed by 4 bases and J by 2 bases, leaving 14 bases between them. The DNA for the CDR3 is TGCGCCAGCAGCGGGAGACAGATTAACACAGATACGCAGTATTTT. This encodes CASSGRQINTDTQYF.

This clonotype was found many times. The V gene is TRBV7-2, the J gene TRBJ1-2; D gene ambiguous. Germline CDR1 SGHTA, CDR2 FQGNSA. V was pared by 0 bases and J by 2 bases, with 7 bases between. The CDR3 totals 14 residues. DNA for the CDR3: TGTGCCAGCAGCTTAGCGCGCAGGAACTATGGCTACACCTTC. Protein: CASSLARRNYGYTF.

This clonotype was recorded only once. CDR3: CASSFIPEGTQYF. In DNA, the CDR3 is TGTGCCAGCAGTTTTATCCCTGAGGGGACCCAGTACTTC. The V gene is TRBV12-3 or TRBV12-4, the J gene TRBJ2-5; a weak D match, TRBD2 (5 bases). V lost 3 bases and J 7 bases, leaving 12 bases between the germline ends. CDR3 length: 13 amino acids.

The sample holds a few counts of this clonotype. The V call is TRBV6-5, the J call TRBJ2-1; D remains ambiguous. Germline CDR1 and CDR2: MNHEY and SVGAGI. Deletions cut 4 bases from V and 7 bases from J, with 14 bases between. This CDR3 region has 14 residues. CDR3 sequence (DNA): TGTGCCAGCAGTTTTACACAAACAGCGAATGAGCAGTTCTTC. Its protein is CASSFTQTANEQFF.

This clonotype was seen only a few times. The chain uses TRBV7-2 and TRBJ2-5; 12 bases line up with TRBD1. The CDR3 extends over 18 amino acids. V lost 4 bases and J lost 2; bases outside the gene matches: 11. Looked up from germline, CDR1 is SGHTA and CDR2 is FQGNSA. The CDR3 is CASSSAPGQGARQETQYF. In DNA form, the CDR3 reads TGTGCCAGCAGCTCAGCCCCGGGACAGGGGGCTAGACAAGAGACCCAGTACTTC. The variable domain in full, with the rest retrieved from reference TRBV7-2 and TRBJ2-5, is GAGVSQSPSNKVTEKGKDVELRCDPISGHTALYWYRQSLGQGLEFLIYFQGNSAPDKSGLPSDRFSAERTGGSVSTLTIQRTQQEDSAVYLCASSSAPGQGARQETQYFGPGTRLLVL.

The V and J genes are TRBV7-2 and TRBJ2-1; 8 nucleotides match TRBD2. CDR1 is SGHTA, CDR2 FQGNSA, per germline. There are 15 residues in the CDR3. The trim removed 1 base at V and 7 bases at J, leaving 6 bases unmatched. CDR3 amino acids: CASSLGGTSINEQFF. As DNA, the CDR3 is TGTGCCAGCAGCTTAGGTGGGACTAGTATTAATGAGCAGTTCTTC.

This clonotype was picked up one time. The V gene is TRBV5-1, the J gene TRBJ2-3; D not certain. This CDR3 is 14 amino acids long. Germline V gene data show CDR1 as SGHRS and CDR2 as YFSETQ. Trimming took off 2 bases at V and 0 bases at J, with 7 bases between the two ends. This chain's CDR3 is CASSLSDSTDTQYF. The CDR3 DNA is TGCGCCAGCAGCTTATCAGATAGCACAGATACGCAGTATTTT. The full variable domain, with the rest looked up from reference TRBV5-1 and TRBJ2-3, is KAGVTQTPRYLIKTRGQQVTLSCSPISGHRSVSWYQQTPGQGLQFLFEYFSETQRNKGNFPGRFSGRQFSNSRSEMNVSTLELGDSALYLCASSLSDSTDTQYFGPGTRLTVL.

The table lists this clonotype with a few counts. CDR3 in DNA: TGTGCCAGCAGCCGGAATAGCGGGAGCTCCTACAATGAGCAGTTCTTC. Translation gives CASSRNSGSSYNEQFF. The chain combines TRBV4-2 with TRBJ2-1, with TRBD2 identical over 9 bases. The CDR3 is 16 amino acids. CDR1 LGHNA and CDR2 YNFKEQ come from the germline V gene. The J segment lost 0 bases and the V segment lost 4 bases, leaving 4 bases of the junction unmatched.

There are a few counts of this clonotype. The rearrangement uses TRBV7-2 and TRBJ1-1, with D possibly being TRBD1 (5 bases). Germline loops: CDR1 SGHTA, CDR2 FQGNSA. The CDR3 consists of 14 residues. V lost 3 bases, J lost 4 bases, and 12 bases lay in between. The CDR3 DNA reads as TGTGCCAGCAGCTTCCGGGGGATTAGCACTGAAGCTTTCTTT. It specifies CASSFRGISTEAFF.

This clonotype was detected only a few times. This chain links TRBV18 with TRBJ2-1; D unclear. This CDR3 comprises 17 residues. Trimming took off 3 bases at V and 0 bases at J, with 15 bases between the two ends. Germline V gene lookup returns CDR1 KGHSH and CDR2 LQKENI. The CDR3 here is CASSPRLGKSSYNEQFF. The CDR3 DNA reads as TGTGCCAGCTCACCCCGTCTAGGCAAGAGCTCCTACAATGAGCAGTTCTTC.

This clonotype appeared a few times. The rearrangement links TRBV9 to TRBJ2-1; the D is unclear. V lost 3 bases to trimming and J lost 1 base, with 5 bases between them. The CDR3 totals 13 residues. In germline, CDR1 is SGDLS, CDR2 YYNGEE. DNA for the CDR3: TGTGCCAGCAGCGCCGAGTCCTACAATGAGCAGTTCTTC. It translates to CASSAESYNEQFF. The complete variable domain, with remaining parts taken from reference TRBV9 and TRBJ2-1, reads DSGVTQTPKHLITATGQRVTLRCSPRSGDLSVYWYQQSLDQGLQFLIQYYNGEERAKGNILERFSAQQFPDLHSELNLSSLELGDSALYFCASSAESYNEQFFGPGTRLTVL.

The genes are TRBV7-3 and TRBJ1-5; D is undetermined. CDR3 length equals 13 residues. Germline CDR1 and CDR2: SGHTA and FQGTGA. The V end was cut by 3 bases, the J end by 5 bases, with 8 bases between. The CDR3 bases are TGTGCCAGCAGCTTCGACCGGGATCAGCCCCAGCATTTT. It encodes CASSFDRDQPQHF.

The chain couples TRBV5-1 to TRBJ2-7; 12 bases line up with TRBD2. The germline gives CDR1 SGHRS, CDR2 YFSETQ. The ends lost 4 bases at V and 3 bases at J; junction bases unmatched: 8. This CDR3 has 16 amino acids. The CDR3 here is CASSTGTSGSFYEQYF. The CDR3 coding sequence is TGCGCCAGCAGCACAGGGACTAGCGGGTCATTCTACGAGCAGTACTTC.

This chain joins TRBV29-1 and TRBJ1-1; tentative D call: TRBD1 (5 bases). Germline V gene sequence: CDR1 SQVTM, CDR2 ANQGSEA. There are 13 residues in the CDR3. V was clipped by 3 bases and J by 4 bases, with 12 bases between them. CDR3 sequence: CSVDRAGRTEAFF. The CDR3 nucleotides read TGCAGCGTTGACAGGGCGGGTCGCACTGAAGCTTTCTTT. Filled out from reference TRBV29-1 and TRBJ1-1, the complete variable domain reads SAVISQKPSRDICQRGTSLTIQCQVDSQVTMMFWYRQQPGQSLTLIATANQGSEATYESGFVIDKFPISRPNLTFSTLTVSNMSPEDSSIYLCSVDRAGRTEAFFGQGTRLTVV.

V is TRBV12-3 or TRBV12-4 and J is TRBJ2-1; D may be TRBD2 (5 bases). The CDR3 has 15 residues. V lost 6 bases to trimming and J lost 8 bases, with 20 bases between them. DNA for the CDR3: TGTGCCAGCAGACGCAGCGAGGGAGAGGCGGATGAGCAGTTCTTC. It yields the protein CASRRSEGEADEQFF.